The clone carrying this TCR beta chain counts as medium-sized (0.01 to 0.1%). Antigen: not known. Via MiXCR, TCRdb re-called the 5' RACE reads, giving one row per CDR3 protein. Of 9,500 to 12,000 distinct CDR3 sequences detected, about 6.5% appear once; the ten largest clones hold under 30%. This sample was included in a study of spatial heterogeneity in lung cancer. Turning to the study itself: Consistently, beta-chain sequences turned up in larger numbers than alpha-chain sequences did. Study results and caveats: Expanded tumor TCRs that were ubiquitous appeared in blood more at resection than follow-up.

CDR3 length: 13 amino acids. Germline trimming cut 7 bases from V and 8 bases from J; bases unmatched to any gene: 7. CDR1 MNHEY and CDR2 SMNVEV come from the germline V gene (reference sequence). Time point: sample taken at primary tumor resection. Some 72 TRACERx patients with early, untreated non-small cell lung cancer donated samples. From tumor, nontumor lung or frozen PBMC, whole RNA was taken unsorted for sequencing. This material consisted of PBMCs, taken at surgery. This rearrangement joins TRBV27 to TRBJ2-1; 8 nucleotides align to TRBD2. The clonotype originates from a male donor with early-stage non-small cell lung cancer. The chain's CDR3 is CASMSGSSDEQFF. DNA for the CDR3: TGTGCCAGCATGAGCGGGAGTAGCGATGAGCAGTTCTTC.